This TCR beta chain was observed in a study of blood T cell repertoires in COVID-19. At the level of the study: Whether acute or convalescent, the COVID-19 samples came from the United States, Italy and Spain. The cDNA or gDNA used as material had been derived from T cells, B-cell-depleted T cells, or PBMCs.

In the original processing: Scientists estimated how many nucleated cells there were by amplifying reference gene primers. Sequenced by immunoSEQ multiplex PCR; TCRdb stores in-frame clones only, minus some. That table gives V, J and clone size, and the DNA gave D and trimming. Of about 15,000 clones in the sample, more than 80% were seen once. This CDR3 spans 14 amino acids. Germline V lookup: CDR1 SGHRS, CDR2 YFSETQ. V dropped 4 bases and J dropped 6; count of bases not matched to a gene: 5. The rearrangement uses TRBV5-1 and TRBJ1-2, with TRBD1 matching 11 bases. Sequenced input: peripheral blood. This clonotype was sampled from a human donor in a cohort sampled during active COVID-19. The CDR3 DNA reads as TGCGCCAGCAGCCCCGGGACAGGGGGGGATGGCTACACCTTC. It yields the protein CASSPGTGGDGYTF.